A single TCR beta chain is shown here with its context. Trimming cost V 2 bases and J 5 bases; bases outside gene matches: 10. This CDR3 region has 15 residues. Germline assignment: CDR1 GTSNPN and CDR2 SVGIG (reference sequence). Assay: immunoSEQ multiplex PCR; the TCRdb copy retains only in-frame clones and omits some. Here the sample spans over 150,000 clones, about 80% being singletons. This sample is part of a study of blood T cell repertoires in COVID-19. Overall study: T cells, B-cell-depleted T cells, or PBMCs provided the cDNA or gDNA that served as material.

The TCR sequence derives from a woman aged 70 to 79 in a cohort exposed to, infected with or recovered from COVID-19 (not recorded which). The material sequenced was PBMCs or T cells enriched from blood (not recorded which). The genes are TRBV30 and TRBJ1-1, with 8 bases fitting TRBD1. CDR3 in amino acids: CAWSFPDRADTEAFF. The CDR3, as DNA: TGTGCCTGGAGTTTTCCGGACAGGGCGGATACTGAAGCTTTCTTT.